A selection of T cell receptor beta chains follows, all from one sample in a study of blood T cell repertoires in COVID-19. The protocol was immunoSEQ multiplex PCR, while the TCRdb copy is restricted to in-frame clones and leaves out a portion. The sample records 150,000 to 160,000 clones, roughly 83% being singletons. Input material: peripheral blood. These receptors were obtained from an older woman with acute or convalescent COVID-19. Both conserved end residues are part of each CDR3. A D gene is named only where the DNA matches it firmly. Clone size is given for some rows only: seen once, a few or many times, or a class if the clone is expanded.

>NA|TRBJ1-2|TRBV7-9|TRBD1
TGTGCCAGCAGCTTACCCCGGACAGGGGCGGTTGGCTATGGCTACACCTTC
CASSLPRTGAVGYGYTF
>NA|TRBJ1-5|TRBV19|TRBD1
TGTGCCAGTCGGACAGGATTTGGAGGCAATCAGCCCCAGCATTTT
CASRTGFGGNQPQHF
>once|TRBJ1-2|TRBV12-3/TRBV12-4|TRBD1
TGTGCCAGCAGTTTTAGACAGGGGAGCGGCTACACCTTC
CASSFRQGSGYTF
>NA|TRBJ1-6|TRBV28|NA
TGTGCCAGCACGCAGGCTAATTCACCCCTCCACTTT
CASTQANSPLHF
>few|TRBJ1-3|TRBV18|NA
TGTGCCAGCTCACCACCGGTGAGGGGGATTGGAAACACCATATATTTT
CASSPPVRGIGNTIYF
>NA|TRBJ2-1|TRBV28|TRBD1
TGTGCCAGCAGTCCCCCGGGACAGCGATATGAGCAGTTCTTC
CASSPPGQRYEQFF
>NA|TRBJ1-5|TRBV9|TRBD1
TGTGCCAGCAGCCATGGACAGGGGAGCAATCAGCCCCAGCATTTT
CASSHGQGSNQPQHF
>NA|TRBJ2-5|TRBV13|TRBD2
TGTGCCAGCAGTCCCGGACTAGCGGGGGAGACCCAGTACTTC
CASSPGLAGETQYF
>NA|TRBJ2-1|TRBV7-9|NA
TGTGCCAGCAGCCCGTCTGAGAGCTCCTACAATGAGCAGTTCTTC
CASSPSESSYNEQFF
>NA|TRBJ1-2|TRBV4-1|NA
TGCGCCAGCAGCCAACCGTATGGGGCGACTAACTATGGCTACACCTTC
CASSQPYGATNYGYTF
>NA|TRBJ1-4|TRBV15|NA
TGTGCCACCAGCAGAGTAGCAGGGGTGAATGAAAAACTGTTTTTT
CATSRVAGVNEKLFF
>NA|TRBJ2-1|TRBV4-1|TRBD2
TGCGCCAGCAGCCCCCACCCTAGCGGGACGGAGCAGTTCTTC
CASSPHPSGTEQFF
>NA|TRBJ1-6|TRBV7-9|NA
TGTGCCAGCAGCTTAGTAGTACAGGGATCACCCCTCCACTTT
CASSLVVQGSPLHF
>NA|TRBJ1-1|TRBV29-1|NA
TGCAGCGTTGAAGCTCGGAGAGGGTTTGGTTTT
CSVEARRGFGF
>NA|TRBJ1-6|TRBV18|NA
TGTGCCAGCTCACCCGGTGGCCGGGGTAAGAATTCACCCCTCCACTTT
CASSPGGRGKNSPLHF
>few|TRBJ1-4|TRBV14|TRBD1
TGTGCCAGCAGCCAAGTCGGCGGGACAGCTTCTAATGAAAAACTGTTTTTT
CASSQVGGTASNEKLFF
>NA|TRBJ2-4|TRBV7-3|TRBD1
TGTGCCAGCAGCGCCGGGACAGGGAACATTCAGTACTTC
CASSAGTGNIQYF
>NA|TRBJ1-1|TRBV27|NA
TGTGCCAGCAGTTCCCCGGGACACCCGAACACTGAAGCTTTCTTT
CASSSPGHPNTEAFF
>NA|TRBJ1-1|TRBV4-1|NA
TGCGCCAGCAGCCAAATACAGGACGCAGAAGCTTTCTTT
CASSQIQDAEAFF
>NA|TRBJ1-1|TRBV29-1|TRBD1
TGCAGCGTGACGGACAGGGGGAGGAACACTGAAGCTTTCTTT
CSVTDRGRNTEAFF